Each of the 31 T cell receptor beta chains below was sequenced from the same sample in a study of blood T cell repertoires in COVID-19. This table comes from immunoSEQ multiplex PCR, and its TCRdb copy is limited to in-frame clones, with some not included. This sample carries a few hundred thousand clones, over 70% of them seen once, and the ten largest clones take 5% to 6%. The sample was PBMCs or T cells enriched from blood (not recorded which). The receptors come from a man aged 25 to 40 who had recovered from COVID-19.

This rearrangement joins TRBV6-5 to TRBJ2-7; D unclear. CDR1 MNHEY and CDR2 SVGAGI come from the germline V gene. V was shortened by 2 bases and J by 3 bases, with 8 bases between the two germline ends. This CDR3 has 13 residues. For the CDR3, the DNA is TGTGCCAGCAGTTACGGCAGGCGCTACGAGCAGTACTTC. Protein: CASSYGRRYEQYF.

V gene TRBV3-1 (or the pseudogene TRBV3-2) combines with J gene TRBJ2-3; TRBD2 matches 15 bases. J lost 6 bases, V lost 0 bases, and 7 bases had no gene match. Germline values: CDR1 LGHDT, CDR2 YNNKEL (reference sequence). The CDR3 runs 18 residues. This CDR3 reads CASSQDLGLAGGGDTQYF. The CDR3 nucleotides are TGTGCCAGCAGCCAAGATCTGGGACTAGCGGGGGGCGGGGATACGCAGTATTTT.

This chain connects TRBV4-2 to TRBJ2-5, with 8 bases that match TRBD2. Trimming cost V 0 bases and J 4 bases; bases outside gene matches: 7. This CDR3 spans 16 amino acids. Germline values: CDR1 LGHNA, CDR2 YNFKEQ. As DNA, the CDR3 is TGTGCCAGCAGCCAAGACTCACTAGCGGTAGTAGAGACCCAGTACTTC. This encodes CASSQDSLAVVETQYF.

The chain combines TRBV7-2 with TRBJ2-7; D may be TRBD1 (5 bases). This CDR3 region has 15 residues. V lost 1 base and J 2 bases, leaving 12 bases between the germline ends. Germline lookup yields CDR1 SGHTA and CDR2 FQGNSA. DNA for the CDR3: TGTGCCAGCAGCTTAGGCAGGGTTTACCCCTACGAGCAGTACTTC. Its protein product is CASSLGRVYPYEQYF. The entire variable domain, with the rest obtained from reference TRBV7-2 and TRBJ2-7, is as follows: GAGVSQSPSNKVTEKGKDVELRCDPISGHTALYWYRQSLGQGLEFLIYFQGNSAPDKSGLPSDRFSAERTGGSVSTLTIQRTQQEDSAVYLCASSLGRVYPYEQYFGPGTRLTVT.

The chain is built from TRBV7-9 and TRBJ1-1; TRBD1 is a possible D gene (6 bases). The CDR3 has 15 residues. With 3 bases removed from V and 4 bases from J, the gap between germline ends came to 15 bases. The germline gives CDR1 SEHNR, CDR2 FQNEAQ (reference sequence). The CDR3 nucleotides are TGTGCCAGCAGCTTCGCGACAGGCGGGTCCACTGAAGCTTTCTTT. Protein product: CASSFATGGSTEAFF.

V and J are TRBV6-6 and TRBJ2-1; 13 bases are a match to TRBD2. The V and J ends lost 7 bases and 9 bases, in that order; junction bases with no gene match: 6. The CDR3 is made up of 14 amino acids. Per germline, CDR1 MNHNY and CDR2 SVGAGI (reference sequence). The CDR3 DNA reads TGTGCCAGCAAAACTAGCGGGGGGGCGGGTGAGCAGTTCTTC. Its translation is CASKTSGGAGEQFF.

The V call is TRBV9, the J call TRBJ2-3, with TRBD1 matching over 9 bases. The V gene end was trimmed by 4 bases and the J gene end by 5 bases; junction bases not matched to a gene: 8. Germline CDR1 and CDR2: SGDLS and YYNGEE. This CDR3 has 15 amino acids. The CDR3 loop reads CASSPRTGVVDTQYF. CDR3 bases: TGTGCCAGCAGCCCCCGGACAGGGGTAGTAGATACGCAGTATTTT. The variable domain in full, with the rest retrieved from reference TRBV9 and TRBJ2-3, is DSGVTQTPKHLITATGQRVTLRCSPRSGDLSVYWYQQSLDQGLQFLIQYYNGEERAKGNILERFSAQQFPDLHSELNLSSLELGDSALYFCASSPRTGVVDTQYFGPGTRLTVL.

The V gene is TRBV11-3, the J gene TRBJ2-1, with 8 bases lining up with TRBD2. This CDR3 is 15 amino acids long. Unmatched junction bases numbered 7, after V lost 0 bases and J lost 9 bases. The germline gives CDR1 SGHNT, CDR2 YENEEA. The CDR3 region is CASSLEGGGLGEQFF. CDR3 bases: TGTGCCAGCAGCTTAGAAGGCGGGGGGTTAGGTGAGCAGTTCTTC.

V usage is TRBV7-6 and J usage is TRBJ2-7; 7 bases align to TRBD1. Trimming removed 5 bases from V and 1 base from J; junction bases left unmatched: 11. There are 16 residues in the CDR3. Per the germline V gene, CDR1 is SGHVS and CDR2 is FNYEAQ. In DNA form, the CDR3 reads TGTGCCAGCAGCAGAGACAGGGTCACGGCATCCTACGAGCAGTACTTC. Protein sequence: CASSRDRVTASYEQYF.

This clone was recorded once. The chain uses TRBV21-1 and TRBJ1-5. TRBV21-1 is a recognized pseudogene. The CDR3 is made up of 19 amino acids. The CDR3 DNA reads as TGTGCCAGCAGCAAAGCAGAGGAGGAGGAGTACCTCCAATATCAGCCCCAGCATTTT. This gives the protein CASSKAEEEEYLQYQPQHF.

The chain has TRBV24-1 and TRBJ2-3; TRBD2 matches 8 bases. The CDR3 loop spans 17 amino acids. J gave up 1 base and V 4 bases, and 9 bases lay outside the gene matches. The germline V gene encodes CDR1 KGHDR and CDR2 SFDVKD. CDR3 in DNA: TGTGCCACCAGTGAACCTCGTAGCGGGGTGGGCACAGATACGCAGTATTTT. Its protein product is CATSEPRSGVGTDTQYF.

The J gene is TRBJ2-3, the V gene TRBV9, with TRBD2 matching 9 bases. Germline CDR1 is SGDLS and CDR2 is YYNGEE. V dropped 4 bases and J dropped 1; count of bases not matched to a gene: 10. This CDR3 has 17 residues. In DNA, the CDR3 is TGTGCCAGCAGCTCCCCGGGACTAGCCACCGGCACAGATACGCAGTATTTT. Translation: CASSSPGLATGTDTQYF. Looking up the rest from reference TRBV9 and TRBJ2-3 gives the full variable domain: DSGVTQTPKHLITATGQRVTLRCSPRSGDLSVYWYQQSLDQGLQFLIQYYNGEERAKGNILERFSAQQFPDLHSELNLSSLELGDSALYFCASSSPGLATGTDTQYFGPGTRLTVL.

The CDR3 loop is CASSSWAGASGGAFEQYF. The CDR3 DNA follows: TGTGCCAGCAGCTCCTGGGCGGGGGCTAGCGGAGGGGCGTTCGAGCAGTACTTC. The rearrangement uses TRBV3-1 (or the pseudogene TRBV3-2) and TRBJ2-7; tentative D call: TRBD2 (7 bases). The CDR3 is 18 amino acids. Trimming took off 5 bases at V and 6 bases at J, with 29 bases between the two ends. Per germline, CDR1 LGHDT and CDR2 YNNKEL (reference sequence).

The rearrangement joins TRBV3-1 (or the pseudogene TRBV3-2) to TRBJ1-2; D may be TRBD1 (6 bases). Trimming stripped 5 bases from V and 2 bases from J, with 9 bases between. This CDR3 spans 13 amino acids. Germline V CDR1 and CDR2: LGHDT, YNNKEL (reference sequence). The CDR3, as DNA: TGTGCCAGCAGCTACAGGGAGAACTATGGCTACACCTTC. Translated: CASSYRENYGYTF.

The CDR3 is CASSDQGGRPWEQYF. CDR3 in DNA: TGTGCCAGCAGTGATCAGGGGGGCAGACCCTGGGAGCAGTACTTC. J is TRBJ2-7 and V is TRBV25-1; D possibly corresponds to TRBD1 (7 bases). This CDR3 is 15 amino acids long. Trimming removed 3 bases from V and 7 bases from J, with 19 bases in between. The germline gives CDR1 MGHDK, CDR2 SYGVNS.

The chain joins TRBV4-1 to TRBJ2-1; TRBD2 matches at 13 bases. Germline V CDR1 and CDR2: MGHRA, YSYEKL. The CDR3 extends over 17 amino acids. Trimming removed 4 bases from V and 2 bases from J; junction bases left unmatched: 5. The CDR3 reads CASSLRLAGGPYNEQFF. As DNA, the CDR3 is TGCGCCAGCAGCCTCAGACTAGCGGGGGGCCCCTACAATGAGCAGTTCTTC.

The chain employs TRBV5-6 and TRBJ1-1; no clear D gene. Trimming shortened V by 4 bases and J by 1 base, and 14 bases separated the two germline ends. This CDR3 region has 15 residues. Germline V gives CDR1 SGHDT, CDR2 YYEEEE. DNA for the CDR3: TGTGCCAGCAGCCCAATTTCAACTAGGAACACTGAAGCTTTCTTT. It encodes CASSPISTRNTEAFF.

The V and J genes are TRBV5-1 and TRBJ2-2, with 9 bases identical to TRBD2. The CDR3 loop spans 16 amino acids. Germline V CDR1 and CDR2: SGHRS, YFSETQ. J gave up 0 bases and V 4 bases, and 4 bases lay outside the gene matches. CDR3 coding DNA: TGCGCCAGCAGCGAAATAGCGGGGGCGAACACCGGGGAGCTGTTTTTT. Protein sequence: CASSEIAGANTGELFF.

The rearrangement links TRBV9 to TRBJ2-3; D may be TRBD1 (5 bases). The V and J ends lost 3 bases and 0 bases respectively, with 11 bases between them. The CDR3 loop spans 15 amino acids. CDR1 and CDR2 from the germline V gene are SGDLS and YYNGEE. CDR3 sequence (DNA): TGTGCCAGCAGCGGAACAGGTCCTAGCACAGATACGCAGTATTTT. Its translation is CASSGTGPSTDTQYF.

V gene TRBV19 combines with J gene TRBJ1-5, with D perhaps TRBD1 (6 bases). Trimming shortened V by 6 bases and J by 1 base, and 13 bases separated the two germline ends. The germline gives CDR1 LNHDA, CDR2 SQIVND (reference sequence). The length of the CDR3 is 15 residues. The CDR3 DNA reads TGTGCCAGTAGCGAAACAGGGCAGAGCAATCAGCCCCAGCATTTT. Its translation is CASSETGQSNQPQHF.

This clone showed up just once. V is TRBV10-3 and J is TRBJ2-3; maybe TRBD1 (6 bases). Looked up from germline, CDR1 is ENHRY and CDR2 is SYGVKD. Trimming took 3 bases from V and 2 from J, leaving 12 bases between them. The CDR3 extends over 15 amino acids. The CDR3 region has the DNA TGTGCCATCAGTGAACCCGGGACAATCACAGATACGCAGTATTTT. This gives the protein CAISEPGTITDTQYF.

The gene calls are TRBV3-1 (or the pseudogene TRBV3-2) and TRBJ2-5, with 9 bases fitting TRBD1. From germline, CDR1 is LGHDT and CDR2 YNNKEL (reference sequence). V shed 0 bases and J 5 bases; nucleotides not matched to a gene: 10. The CDR3 sequence is 17 residues long. The CDR3 region has the DNA TGTGCCAGCAGCCAAGATCCACCGGGACAGGGCCAGGAGACCCAGTACTTC. It encodes CASSQDPPGQGQETQYF.

The genes are TRBV6-5 and TRBJ2-7; D is unresolved. With 8 bases removed from V and 4 bases from J, the gap between germline ends came to 6 bases. CDR1 and CDR2 (germline): MNHEY, SVGAGI. The CDR3 runs 10 residues. Here the CDR3 reads CASGSYEQYF. DNA for the CDR3: TGTGCCAGCGGCTCTTACGAGCAGTACTTC.

The genes are TRBV29-1 and TRBJ1-1; the match to TRBD1 covers 7 bases. The germline V gene encodes CDR1 SQVTM and CDR2 ANQGSEA. The CDR3 has 12 amino acids. Trimming removed 4 bases from V and 6 bases from J; junction bases left unmatched: 5. CDR3 bases: TGCAGCGTTGTACAGGGGTCGGCTGAAGCTTTCTTT. Translating it yields CSVVQGSAEAFF.

A word on this clone: In the same sample, other DNA sequences code for this CDR3. The rearrangement uses TRBV5-1 and TRBJ1-6; tentatively, D is TRBD1 (6 bases). Trimming removed 0 bases from V and 10 bases from J, with 11 bases in between. Germline CDR1 SGHRS, CDR2 YFSETQ. This CDR3 region has 14 residues. CDR3 region: CASSLEQGNSPLHF. In DNA, the CDR3 is TGCGCCAGCAGCTTGGAACAGGGAAACTCACCCCTCCACTTT.

The V and J genes are TRBV2 and TRBJ2-2; 8 bases are a match to TRBD1. After removal of 8 bases from V and 5 bases from J, the junction contained 7 bases not matched to a gene. Germline lookup yields CDR1 SNHLY and CDR2 FYNNEI. The CDR3 consists of 14 residues. The CDR3 reads CASARTGRTGELFF. The DNA for the CDR3 is TGTGCCAGCGCAAGGACAGGGAGGACCGGGGAGCTGTTTTTT.

CDR3 loop: CASSSMGAPNTEAFF. DNA for the CDR3: TGTGCCAGCAGCTCCATGGGGGCGCCGAACACTGAAGCTTTCTTT. The chain has TRBV7-3 and TRBJ1-1, with D maybe TRBD1 (6 bases). CDR1 is SGHTA, CDR2 FQGTGA, per germline. The CDR3 sequence is 15 residues long. V lost 4 bases and J lost 1, with 13 bases in between. Supplemented by reference TRBV7-3 and TRBJ1-1, the full variable domain reads GAGVSQTPSNKVTEKGKYVELRCDPISGHTALYWYRQSLGQGPEFLIYFQGTGAADDSGLPNDRFFAVRPEGSVSTLKIQRTERGDSAVYLCASSSMGAPNTEAFFGQGTRLTVV.

The gene calls are TRBV2 and TRBJ2-3; weak D call: TRBD2 (5 bases). Trimming left V 2 bases short and J 2 bases short, with 17 bases between. This CDR3 spans 17 amino acids. Germline lookup yields CDR1 SNHLY and CDR2 FYNNEI. The CDR3 sequence is CASSEIVAIQLTDTQYF. CDR3 DNA sequence: TGTGCCAGCAGTGAAATTGTAGCGATTCAACTCACAGATACGCAGTATTTT.

This clone was picked up one time. This chain uses TRBV7-9 with TRBJ2-5, with a tentative D call TRBD1 (6 bases). The V end lost 5 bases, the J end lost 3 bases, and 22 bases lay between the germline ends. The CDR3 is 17 residues long. Germline V gene sequence: CDR1 SEHNR, CDR2 FQNEAQ (reference sequence). CDR3 DNA: TGTGCCAGCAGCCCCCCCGACTGGGGGCTAAAAAAAGAGACCCAGTACTTC. Translated: CASSPPDWGLKKETQYF.

This clone was observed a handful of times. V and J are TRBV12-2 and TRBJ2-5; the table's D call, TRBD1, was not checked against the DNA. TRBV12-2 counts as a pseudogene. This CDR3 has 17 residues. The CDR3 sequence: CASRLVGLRTGGETQYF. CDR3 sequence (DNA): TGTGCAAGTCGCTTAGTGGGACTCCGGACAGGGGGGGAGACCCAGTACTTC.

CDR3 sequence reads: CAWSADRTVEKLFF. The CDR3 bases are TGTGCCTGGAGTGCAGACAGGACGGTGGAAAAACTGTTTTTT. The chain joins TRBV30 to TRBJ1-4; tentative D call: TRBD1 (6 bases). Germline V gene lookup returns CDR1 GTSNPN and CDR2 SVGIG (reference sequence). V lost 1 base, J lost 8 bases, and 14 bases lay in between. The CDR3 is 14 amino acids.